These T cell receptor beta chains were read from a single sample in a study of T cells in Graves' hyperthyroidism and ophthalmopathy. TCRdb re-called the multiplex PCR reads through MiXCR, storing one row per CDR3 protein. The profile shows almost 250,000 distinct CDR3 sequences, approximately 25% of them singletons. The specimen sequenced was blood. All receptors come from a middle-aged woman with Graves' ophthalmopathy. Each CDR3 is given with its conserved first and last residue. D genes are given only for firm matches. Size values are once, few and many counts, or a class for expanded clones, and some rows have none.

many	TRBV9	TRBJ1-3	.	TGTGCCAGCAGCGTAGCCGGGGGAAACACCATATATTTT	CASSVAGGNTIYF
many	TRBV7-2	TRBJ2-7	TRBD1	TGTGCCACCCGCGATCCCGGGCAGGGGGCGGACGAGCAGTACTTC	CATRDPGQGADEQYF
many	TRBV4-2	TRBJ1-1	.	TGTGCCACCAAAGGGACCGGCATGAACACTGAAGCTTTCTTT	CATKGTGMNTEAFF
many	TRBV18	TRBJ2-7	TRBD1	TGTGCCAGCTCACCCGGGACAGGGGTATTCTACGAGCAGTACTTC	CASSPGTGVFYEQYF
many	TRBV29-1	TRBJ1-3	TRBD1	TGCAGCGTGGCGACAGGGGGGTACGGAAACACCATATATTTT	CSVATGGYGNTIYF
many	TRBV27	TRBJ2-7	.	TGTGCCAGCAGTTCTCATGACAGAGAGTACGAGCAGTACTTC	CASSSHDREYEQYF
many	TRBV29-1	TRBJ2-5	.	TGCAGCTGCCGGTTCCAAGAGACCCAGTACTTC	CSCRFQETQYF
.	TRBV11-2	TRBJ2-5	.	TGTGCCACCTCACTAATGCGGGAGACCCAGTACTTC	CATSLMRETQYF
many	TRBV7-2	TRBJ2-7	.	TGTGCCAGCAGCTTCCTACTCTCCTACGAGCAGTACTTC	CASSFLLSYEQYF
many	TRBV9	TRBJ1-2	TRBD1	TGTGCCAGCAGCGACCCGGGGACAGGAGATAACTATGGCTACACCTTC	CASSDPGTGDNYGYTF
many	TRBV4-1	TRBJ2-5	TRBD2	TGCGCCAGCAGCCAAGATGGGGGACTAGCGGAGACCCAGTACTTC	CASSQDGGLAETQYF
many	TRBV20-1	TRBJ1-6	.	TGCAGTGCCCCACTATCAACTGTAGGGACGTGGGCTTCACCCCTCCACTTT	CSAPLSTVGTWASPLHF
many	TRBV5-1	TRBJ2-7	.	TGCGCCAGCAGCTTGTATTTTGGGAGCTACGAGCAGTACTTC	CASSLYFGSYEQYF
once	TRBV12-3/TRBV12-4	TRBJ1-5	.	TGTGCCAGCAGTCTAAGCGGCAGGGGTGAGCAGCCCCAGCATTTT	CASSLSGRGEQPQHF
.	TRBV28	TRBJ1-1	.	TGTGCCAGCAGTTTTGGGAGCATTAGTGAAGCTTTCTTT	CASSFGSISEAFF
.	TRBV12-3/TRBV12-4	TRBJ2-2	TRBD2	TGTGCCAGCACCCCATGGGAGCGGGAGGGCCCCACCGGGGAGCTGTTTTTT	CASTPWEREGPTGELFF
many	TRBV20-1	TRBJ2-6	.	TGCAGTGCTAGTCGCTCTGGGGCCAACGTCCTGACTTTC	CSASRSGANVLTF
many	TRBV4-2	TRBJ2-7	TRBD2	TGTGCCAGCAGCCAAGAATGGACTAGCGAGTACGAGCAGTACTTC	CASSQEWTSEYEQYF
many	TRBV28	TRBJ2-3	.	TGTGCCAGCAGTTTTTCCCTTGGACAGGGAGGGACAGATACGCAGTATTTT	CASSFSLGQGGTDTQYF
many	TRBV28	TRBJ2-7	TRBD2	TGTGCCAGCAGTGCTCAAACTAGACTAGCCGAGCAGTACTTC	CASSAQTRLAEQYF
many	TRBV20-1	TRBJ2-5	TRBD2	TGCAGTGCTCGCCTGACTAGCGGCCAAGAGACCCAGTACTTC	CSARLTSGQETQYF
many	TRBV4-2	TRBJ2-7	TRBD2	TGTGCCAGCAGCCAAGATCGGGGGGAGGGGTCCTACGAGCAGTACTTC	CASSQDRGEGSYEQYF
.	TRBV28	TRBJ1-1	.	TGTGCCAGCAGTTTGAGTTGGCTCGGGACTGAAGCTTTCTTT	CASSLSWLGTEAFF
few	TRBV9	TRBJ1-6	.	TGTGCCAGCAGCGCTTATAATTCACCCCTCCACTTT	CASSAYNSPLHF
many	TRBV20-1	TRBJ2-7	TRBD2	TGCAGTGCTAGAGAGCTAGCGGGAGTCTACGAGCAGTACTTC	CSARELAGVYEQYF
.	TRBV4-1	TRBJ2-7	TRBD1	TGCGCCAGCAGCCACTCCGGGACAGGTGATACCTACGAGCAGTACTTC	CASSHSGTGDTYEQYF
many	TRBV5-6	TRBJ1-5	.	TGTGCCAGCAGCTTGTGGGTAAATAGCAATCAGCCCCAGCATTTT	CASSLWVNSNQPQHF
.	TRBV27	TRBJ2-5	.	TGTGCCAGCAGTATTTCCAACGAGCGCCAGACCCAGTACTTC	CASSISNERQTQYF
.	TRBV6-2/TRBV6-3	TRBJ1-2	.	TGTGCCAGCGCGCGGGCGGGAAGCGATGGCTACACCTTC	CASARAGSDGYTF
many	TRBV27	TRBJ2-6	.	TGTGCCAGCAGGCTAGGATTCTCTGGGGCCAACGTCCTGACTTTC	CASRLGFSGANVLTF
many	TRBV27	TRBJ1-1	.	TGTGCCAGCTACTCCCGCCCCAAGAACACTGAAGCTTTCTTT	CASYSRPKNTEAFF
many	TRBV12-3/TRBV12-4	TRBJ1-4	.	TGTGCCAGCAGTTTCCAGGGGCGTGGGGTGAAACTGTTTTTT	CASSFQGRGVKLFF
many	TRBV20-1	TRBJ2-7	TRBD2	TGCAGTGCTAGAGATATAGGGCCTAGCGGGAGTTTCGAGCAGTACTTC	CSARDIGPSGSFEQYF
many	TRBV28	TRBJ1-5	TRBD1	TGTGCCAGCAGTTGGGACAGGGGGCACTATCAGCCCCAGCATTTT	CASSWDRGHYQPQHF
many	TRBV29-1	TRBJ1-1	.	TGCAGCGTTGACAGGGGGAACACTGAAGCTTTCTTT	CSVDRGNTEAFF
many	TRBV28	TRBJ1-1	.	TGTGCCAGCAGTTTTATAGGACCGAACACTGAAGCTTTCTTT	CASSFIGPNTEAFF
many	TRBV25-1	TRBJ1-3	.	TGTGCCAGCAGTACCCAATTTTTGTCCGGAGGATCTGGAAACACCATATATTTT	CASSTQFLSGGSGNTIYF
many	TRBV12-3/TRBV12-4	TRBJ1-6	.	TGTGCCAGCACCGTGACGGCGGTGCCTTCCCCCCTCCACTTT	CASTVTAVPSPLHF
many	TRBV28	TRBJ2-7	TRBD2	TGTGCCAGCAGTTTACCGACTAGCGGAGCTTCCTACGAGCAGTACTTC	CASSLPTSGASYEQYF
.	TRBV28	TRBJ2-5	.	TGTGCCAGCAGTTACTCAGCCGTAGAGACCCAGTACTTC	CASSYSAVETQYF
many	TRBV4-1	TRBJ2-2	.	TGCGCCAGCAGCCAGCCCGACACCTACACCGGGGAGCTGTTTTTT	CASSQPDTYTGELFF
many	TRBV19	TRBJ2-7	.	TGTGCCAGTAGTTCGGCAGGGGACGAGCAGTACTTC	CASSSAGDEQYF
many	TRBV28	TRBJ1-5	TRBD1	TGTGCCAGCAGGGGAGGACAGGGCTTGCCCCAGCATTTT	CASRGGQGLPQHF
.	TRBV7-9	TRBJ2-7	TRBD1	TGTGCCAGCAGCCTAGGACAGGCGCCCTACGGGCAGTACTTC	CASSLGQAPYGQYF
many	TRBV6-1	TRBJ1-2	.	TGTGCCAGCAGTGTTCAACAGGGTGCGTTAACCTTC	CASSVQQGALTF
once	TRBV10-3	TRBJ2-5	.	TGTGCCATAGGACCTAGAGAAGAGACCCGGTACTTC	CAIGPREETRYF
many	TRBV3-1	TRBJ1-3	.	TGTGCCAGCAGCCAAGGGGCCGGTTTCGGAAACACCATATATTTT	CASSQGAGFGNTIYF
.	TRBV30	TRBJ2-1	TRBD2	TGTGCCTGGAGTTTTTACATAGCGGGAATGGAGGAGCAGTTCTTC	CAWSFYIAGMEEQFF
.	TRBV6-2/TRBV6-3	TRBJ1-1	.	TGTGCCAGCAGTCCAGACCCTAGGAGGAACACTGAAGCTTTCTTT	CASSPDPRRNTEAFF
once	TRBV6-5	TRBJ2-5	.	TGTGCCAGCAGTTTGAACAGCCCATGGGAGACCCAGTACTTC	CASSLNSPWETQYF
many	TRBV19	TRBJ1-1	.	TGTGCCAGTAGGATAAACACAGGGAGCGCTGAAGCTTTCTTT	CASRINTGSAEAFF